The rows below give T cell receptor beta chains drawn from one sample of a study of blood T cell repertoires in COVID-19. Only in-frame clones appear in the TCRdb table, and some are missing; sequencing was by immunoSEQ multiplex PCR. The table lists some 75,000 clones, roughly 91% of them singletons. Input material: peripheral blood. Every receptor here comes from a man aged 60 to 69 with acute or convalescent COVID-19. Each CDR3 is given with its conserved first and last residue. A D gene is named only where the DNA matches it firmly. Size is stated for part of the rows, as once, few or many counts, or as a class when the clone is expanded.

j_call v_call d_call clone_size cdr3_nt cdr3_aa
TRBJ1-2 TRBV10-3 TRBD1 NA TGTGCCATCAGTGAGTCTTTAAAGCGGACAGGGTACTATGGCTACACCTTC CAISESLKRTGYYGYTF
TRBJ1-1 TRBV9 NA NA TGTGCCAGCAGCCCCGGGGACTTTAACACTGAAGCTTTCTTT CASSPGDFNTEAFF
TRBJ1-5 TRBV6-2/TRBV6-3 NA NA TGTGCCAGCAGTGCTAGCCGACCCCAGGCCTCCCATCAGCCCCAGCATTTT CASSASRPQASHQPQHF
TRBJ1-2 TRBV27 NA NA TGTGCCAGCAGCCCCGGGTGGAACTATGGCTACACCTTC CASSPGWNYGYTF
TRBJ2-5 TRBV24-1 TRBD2 NA TGTGCCACCCACACCCTACGACTAGCGGGGGGCAAGTACCAAGAGACCCAGTACTTC CATHTLRLAGGKYQETQYF
TRBJ1-2 TRBV27 NA once TGTGCCAGCAGTTTCGAGGGAAACTATGGCTACACCTTC CASSFEGNYGYTF
TRBJ1-5 TRBV9 TRBD1 NA TGTGCCAGCAGCGTAGGGACAGGGGATCAGCCCCAGCATTTT CASSVGTGDQPQHF
TRBJ1-2 TRBV29-1 TRBD1 NA TGCAGCGTGGACCCTCGGGACAGGGGGCAGCCTTTAACTAACTATGGCTACACCTTC CSVDPRDRGQPLTNYGYTF
TRBJ2-2 TRBV7-2 TRBD2 NA TGTGCCAGCAGCCAAAACACAGCGGGAAATTGGGGCGGGGAGCTGTTTTTT CASSQNTAGNWGGELFF
TRBJ2-1 TRBV12-3/TRBV12-4 NA once TGTGCCAGCAGCCAAACAGGGTCTCAGCAGTTCTTC CASSQTGSQQFF
TRBJ1-1 TRBV6-5 TRBD1 NA TGTGCCAGCAGCACCACAGGGGGAGACACTGAAGCTTTCTTT CASSTTGGDTEAFF
TRBJ2-4 TRBV27 TRBD1 NA TGTGCCAGCAGGGAGACAGGGGTAGCCAAAAACATTCAGTACTTC CASRETGVAKNIQYF
TRBJ2-2 TRBV10-1 TRBD1 once TGCGCCAGCAGCTCGGGACAGAGGAACACCGGGGAGCTGTTTTTT CASSSGQRNTGELFF
TRBJ2-2 TRBV24-1 NA NA TGTGCCACCAGTCCGGAGACCGGGGAGCTGTTTTTT CATSPETGELFF
TRBJ2-2 TRBV9 NA NA TGTGCCAGCAGCGTAGAAAGCGTTGGCACCGGGGAGCTGTTTTTT CASSVESVGTGELFF
TRBJ1-5 TRBV3-1/TRBV3-2 NA once TGTGCCAGCAGCCAAAGCCGGAATCAGCCCCAGCATTTT CASSQSRNQPQHF
TRBJ1-1 TRBV3-1/TRBV3-2 NA NA TGTGCCAGCAGTCCCAGGTCCAGGGTGAACACTGAAGCTTTCTTT CASSPRSRVNTEAFF
TRBJ2-2 TRBV10-2 NA few TGCGCCAGCAGTGAACCGACTCTGAACACCGGGGAGCTGTTTTTT CASSEPTLNTGELFF
TRBJ2-7 TRBV3-1/TRBV3-2 NA NA TGTGCCAGCAGCCAATCCCCAGGGGTCTACGAGCAGTACTTC CASSQSPGVYEQYF
TRBJ2-1 TRBV5-1 NA NA TGCGCCAGCAGCTTGTTTTCGGGAATGCAGGAGCAGTTCTTC CASSLFSGMQEQFF
TRBJ2-3 TRBV7-6 NA NA TGTGCCAGCAGCCCTCGGAGGGGGGGGTCTGGAACAGATACGCAGTATTTT CASSPRRGGSGTDTQYF
TRBJ1-4 TRBV3-1/TRBV3-2 TRBD1 NA TGTGCCAGCAGCTCCGAGGGACAGTATAATGAAAAACTGTTTTTT CASSSEGQYNEKLFF
TRBJ2-1 TRBV5-1 NA once TGCGCCAGCAGCTCTCTAGAATCCTACAATGAGCAGTTCTTC CASSSLESYNEQFF
TRBJ1-1 TRBV6-6 NA NA TGTGCCAGCACCCAACCTCCGGGGATGGCCACTGAAGCTTTCTTT CASTQPPGMATEAFF
TRBJ2-2 TRBV7-8 TRBD1 NA TGTGCCAGCAGCTTAGGACAGGGCGCGGGTACCGGGGAGCTGTTTTTT CASSLGQGAGTGELFF
TRBJ2-3 TRBV27 NA NA TGTGCCAGCAGCCCTTCTAGGGGAGTGGGAGGAGATACGCAGTATTTT CASSPSRGVGGDTQYF
TRBJ2-1 TRBV7-2 NA NA TGTGCCAGCAGCTTAACTAGGAATTCCTACAATGAGCAGTTCTTC CASSLTRNSYNEQFF
TRBJ1-2 TRBV6-5 TRBD1 NA TGTGCCAGCAGAGTGGGACAGGGGTTGCTGGGCTACACCTTC CASRVGQGLLGYTF
TRBJ2-2 TRBV11-2 NA NA TGTGCCAGCAGCCTAACAGGGAGGGACGGCGGGGAGCTGTTTTTT CASSLTGRDGGELFF
TRBJ1-4 TRBV6-5 NA NA TGTGCCAGCAGAGGACTCAGGAGGGGTAATGAAAAACTGTTTTTT CASRGLRRGNEKLFF
TRBJ1-6 TRBV9 NA NA TGTGCCAGCAGCGTTGGGGCAGGGAATTCACCCCTCCACTTT CASSVGAGNSPLHF
TRBJ2-4 TRBV11-3 NA NA TGTGCCAGCAGCTTAGACGGGGGGCCCAAAAACATTCAGTACTTC CASSLDGGPKNIQYF
TRBJ1-3 TRBV7-9 NA NA TGTGCCAGCAGCCCGTGGGCATCGGAAGACACCATATATTTT CASSPWASEDTIYF
TRBJ2-1 TRBV11-3 NA NA TGTGCCAGCAGCTTAAGTTCGGGGAACAATGAGCAGTTCTTC CASSLSSGNNEQFF
TRBJ1-2 TRBV4-2 TRBD1 NA TGTGCCAGCAGCCAAGGGGGACAGGGCAACTATGGCTACACCTTC CASSQGGQGNYGYTF
TRBJ2-5 TRBV6-5 NA NA TGTGCCAGCAGTCCCCCGCCGGGGAGCCAAGAGACCCAGTACTTC CASSPPPGSQETQYF
TRBJ2-1 TRBV9 TRBD2 NA TGTGCCAGCAGCGCAGCGGGAGTCAACAATGAGCAGTTCTTC CASSAAGVNNEQFF
TRBJ2-1 TRBV5-4 NA NA TGTGCCAGCAGTATGGGGCAGCAGAGCTCCTACAATGAGCAGTTCTTC CASSMGQQSSYNEQFF
TRBJ2-3 TRBV10-2 NA NA TGCGCCAGCAGTGTCCCTAGCACAGATACGCAGTATTTT CASSVPSTDTQYF
TRBJ2-6 TRBV5-1 NA NA TGCGCCAGCAGCTTTGACCACTACCGACCCTCTGGGGCCAACGTCCTGACTTTC CASSFDHYRPSGANVLTF
TRBJ1-5 TRBV24-1 NA NA TGTGCCACCAGTGACCTCGGGGGGACCCAGCATTTT CATSDLGGTQHF
TRBJ2-1 TRBV3-1/TRBV3-2 TRBD2 NA TGTGCCAGCAGCCTCCAGCGGGGGGCTTACAATGAGCAGTTCTTC CASSLQRGAYNEQFF
TRBJ1-6 TRBV7-9 NA NA TGTGCCAGCAGCTTAGTGCAGGATAATTCACCCCTCCACTTT CASSLVQDNSPLHF
TRBJ1-4 TRBV10-3 NA NA TGTACCATCAGTGAGTCTGGCAGGGGTGAAAAACTGTTTTTT CTISESGRGEKLFF
TRBJ2-1 TRBV11-3 TRBD2 NA TGTGCCAGCAGCTTAGATACAGATCCGGGACTAGCTTGTGAGCAGTTCTTC CASSLDTDPGLACEQFF
TRBJ2-7 TRBV5-1 TRBD1 NA TGCGCCAGCAGCTTGGACAGGGGGCTTTACGAGCAGTACTTC CASSLDRGLYEQYF
TRBJ1-3 TRBV10-1 NA once TGCGCCAGCTCCCCCCGGACAAGGCCTGGAAACACCATATATTTT CASSPRTRPGNTIYF
TRBJ1-6 TRBV5-1 TRBD1 NA TGCGCCAGCAGCCTGGACAGGACGGATTCACCCCTCCACTTT CASSLDRTDSPLHF
TRBJ2-5 TRBV9 TRBD1 NA TGTGCCAGCAGCAGGGACAGGGGCGTCGAGACCCAGTACTTC CASSRDRGVETQYF
TRBJ2-7 TRBV7-2 TRBD2 NA TGTGCCAGCAGCCCGCCGGCGGGGGCCTACGAGCAGTACTTC CASSPPAGAYEQYF
TRBJ2-2 TRBV6-6 TRBD1 NA TGTGCCAGCAGTCATATCAGGACAGGACCGGACACCGGGGAGCTGTTTTTT CASSHIRTGPDTGELFF
TRBJ1-4 TRBV9 TRBD1 NA TGTGCCAGCAGCGTAGGAGAGGGACAGGGTCGTGAAAAACTGTTTTTT CASSVGEGQGREKLFF
TRBJ2-1 TRBV12-3/TRBV12-4 NA NA TGTGCCAGCAGCCGGACTATATTTGGTGAGCAGTTCTTC CASSRTIFGEQFF